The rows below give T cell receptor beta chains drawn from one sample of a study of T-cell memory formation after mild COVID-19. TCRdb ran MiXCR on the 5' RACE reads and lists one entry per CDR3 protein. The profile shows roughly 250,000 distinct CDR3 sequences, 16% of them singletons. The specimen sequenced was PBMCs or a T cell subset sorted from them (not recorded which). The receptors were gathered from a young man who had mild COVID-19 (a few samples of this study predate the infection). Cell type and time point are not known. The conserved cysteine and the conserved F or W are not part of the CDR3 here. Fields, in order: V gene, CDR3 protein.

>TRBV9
ASSETPDSYNEQF
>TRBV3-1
ASSQAWDGGRQPQH
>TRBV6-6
ASSFQGAHEQY
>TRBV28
ASSPLRDEQF
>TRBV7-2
ASSFQAPNSPLH
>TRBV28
ASTAGTAAGVLSTDTQY
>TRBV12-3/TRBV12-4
ASSLRRGYTDTQY
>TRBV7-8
ASSLAPKGRRAGQPQH
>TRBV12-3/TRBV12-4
ASSLRRMKQQPQH
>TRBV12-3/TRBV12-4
ASSLALGDNSPLH
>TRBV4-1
ASSLDWNLDTEAF
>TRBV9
ASSVEDRGWDTEAF
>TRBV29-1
SVGQGVNEQF
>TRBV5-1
ASSLYGRGRNYEQY
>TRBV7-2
ASSLQLDDPRAF
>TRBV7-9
ASSRPNTEAF
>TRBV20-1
SARSYTDTQY
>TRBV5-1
ASSSGDVGTQY
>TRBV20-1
SAGTGGTDTQY
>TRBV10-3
AIGGPRKEDTQY
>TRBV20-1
SAPAGTYEQY
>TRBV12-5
ASGQGSGVHTQY
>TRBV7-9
ASSLVAWASEVTGELF
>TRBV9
ASSASGGDTQY
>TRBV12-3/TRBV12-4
ASSRSTTGVIEAF
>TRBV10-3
AISESASGGANEQF
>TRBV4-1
ASSQDLSGGRGYT
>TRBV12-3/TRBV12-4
ASSFPGTGAPYEQY
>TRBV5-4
ASTRKRTGTDTQY
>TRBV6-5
ASSPDRENTEAF
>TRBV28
ASSLSSGGVETQY
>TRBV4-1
ASSQGPEQF
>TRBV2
ASTSSSSGATDTQY
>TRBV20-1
EGGATYGYT
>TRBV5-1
ATTSGHTDTQY
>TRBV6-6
ASSYPTDEAF
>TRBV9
ASSVSKDTQY
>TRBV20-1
SATAAGPDTQY
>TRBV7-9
ASSLVTGYSGANVLT
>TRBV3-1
ASSFGTSGGGEQF
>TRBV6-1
ASSLLGGPNTEAF
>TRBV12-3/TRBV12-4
ASSRTGILKPQH
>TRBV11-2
ASSTGHYQPQH
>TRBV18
ASSPTETQY
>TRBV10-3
AISSRENYGYT
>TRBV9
ASSVTIASGVGNEQF
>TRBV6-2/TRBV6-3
ASSRHSANNYGYT